The T cell receptor (beta chain) described here comes from a study of technical replicates of blood from a few donors. Profiling relied on immunoSEQ multiplex PCR, and the TCRdb table lists in-frame clones only, not all of them. The repertoire consists of tens of thousands of clones, with 92% occurring once and the leading ten covering 0.27%. The sequencing sample was made of T cells isolated from PBMCs. This TCR was sampled from a human donor in good health.

The CDR3 coding sequence is TGTGCCAGCAGTTTAGGGGGGACAGGGGAAGATACGCAGTATTTT. It encodes CASSLGGTGEDTQYF. The rearrangement links TRBV28 to TRBJ2-3; TRBD1 matches 10 bases. Germline loops: CDR1 MDHEN, CDR2 SYDVKM. V shed 2 bases, J shed 5 bases, and the junction held 4 bases outside the gene matches. The CDR3 contains 15 residues. Supplemented by reference TRBV28 and TRBJ2-3, the full variable domain reads DVKVTQSSRYLVKRTGEKVFLECVQDMDHENMFWYRQDPGLGLRLIYFSYDVKMKEKGDIPEGYSVSREKKERFSLILESASTNQTSMYLCASSLGGTGEDTQYFGPGTRLTVL.